This is a list of T cell receptor beta chains from one sample in a study of breast tumors, draining lymph nodes, adjacent tissues. Each CDR3 protein gets one entry after TCRdb re-called the multiplex PCR reads with MiXCR. The data show about 180,000 distinct CDR3 sequences, with about 30% seen just once and over 3.5% held by the top ten. The sample taken for sequencing was axillary lymph node tissue. These receptors all stem from a female donor with breast cancer. Some clones in this sample may be carry-over from other donors' samples. Both conserved end residues are part of each CDR3. A D gene is named only where the DNA matches it firmly. Some rows mark clone size as missing; the rest say once, few, many or name a class of expanded clone.

D: TRBD2
J: TRBJ2-7
V: TRBV7-9
size: many
DNA: TGTGCCAGCAGCTTAGCGGCGGGAGTGGGCCACGAGCAGTACTTC
CDR3: CASSLAAGVGHEQYF

D: -
J: TRBJ1-5
V: TRBV6-1
size: -
DNA: TGTGCCAGCCGTCTCTGGGTGACGGTTGCGCAGCCCCAGCATTTT
CDR3: CASRLWVTVAQPQHF

D: -
J: TRBJ2-1
V: TRBV4-1
size: many
DNA: TGCGCCAGCAGCCCTCTGGGCTACGGGGTTTGGCAGTTCTTC
CDR3: CASSPLGYGVWQFF

D: -
J: TRBJ2-7
V: TRBV20-1
size: many
DNA: TGCAGTGCTAGTATGGCAGGGCTTCAGTACGAGCAGTACTTC
CDR3: CSASMAGLQYEQYF

D: -
J: TRBJ1-5
V: TRBV2
size: -
DNA: TGTGCCAGCAGGACCGGGACGGCCTCCTACAATGAGCCCCAGCATTTT
CDR3: CASRTGTASYNEPQHF

D: -
J: TRBJ1-6
V: TRBV19
size: many
DNA: TGTGCCAGTAGTTACACTCTTACAGGGTTGGATTCACCCCTCCACTTT
CDR3: CASSYTLTGLDSPLHF

D: -
J: TRBJ1-5
V: TRBV12-3/TRBV12-4
size: -
DNA: TGTGCCAGCAGTTTTCTCCGGGAAGGTGGCAATCAGCCCCAGCATTTT
CDR3: CASSFLREGGNQPQHF

D: TRBD2
J: TRBJ2-7
V: TRBV7-9
size: many
DNA: TGTGCCAGCGGGCACGGGAGGGCCCCTTACGAGCAGTACTTC
CDR3: CASGHGRAPYEQYF

D: -
J: TRBJ1-2
V: TRBV28
size: -
DNA: TGTGCCAGCAGTCCCCAGGGGCTGGGCTATGGCTACACCTTC
CDR3: CASSPQGLGYGYTF

D: -
J: TRBJ2-3
V: TRBV6-5
size: many
DNA: TGTGCCAGCACCACAAACGGGGATACGCAGTATTTT
CDR3: CASTTNGDTQYF

D: -
J: TRBJ1-2
V: TRBV9
size: many
DNA: TGTGCCAGCACCCCAGAGGGGGGATTACCCTATGGCTACACCTTC
CDR3: CASTPEGGLPYGYTF

D: -
J: TRBJ1-5
V: TRBV29-1
size: -
DNA: TGCAGCGTCAAAGGCGGGGGGGGACAGCCCCAGCATTTT
CDR3: CSVKGGGGQPQHF

D: -
J: TRBJ2-7
V: TRBV5-6
size: many
DNA: TGTGCCAGCAGCCGGCGGCTTGCCGAGCAGTACTTC
CDR3: CASSRRLAEQYF

D: -
J: TRBJ1-3
V: TRBV6-5
size: -
DNA: TGTGCCAACGACCGAGCGGATGGAAACACCATATATTTT
CDR3: CANDRADGNTIYF

D: -
J: TRBJ1-1
V: TRBV4-2
size: many
DNA: TGTGCCAGCAGCCAAGATCAAAAGACTGAGGCTTTCTTT
CDR3: CASSQDQKTEAFF

D: -
J: TRBJ2-1
V: TRBV12-3/TRBV12-4
size: once
DNA: TGTGCCAGCACCCTTGGACGGTCCTACAATGAGCAGTTCTTC
CDR3: CASTLGRSYNEQFF

D: -
J: TRBJ1-5
V: TRBV10-3
size: -
DNA: TGTGCCATCAGTGAGCGGGAGAGTGGCTACGAGCATTTT
CDR3: CAISERESGYEHF

D: TRBD1
J: TRBJ1-5
V: TRBV24-1
size: once
DNA: TGTGCCACCAGTGACACGGGACAGCACAATCAGCCCCAGCATTTT
CDR3: CATSDTGQHNQPQHF

D: -
J: TRBJ2-7
V: TRBV5-4
size: many
DNA: TGTGCCAGCAGCTTCGGGGGCGGAGGCTACGAGCAGTACTTC
CDR3: CASSFGGGGYEQYF

D: -
J: TRBJ2-3
V: TRBV4-1
size: many
DNA: TGCGCCAGCAGCCGACTAGTAGGGTCAGATACGCAGTATTTT
CDR3: CASSRLVGSDTQYF

D: -
J: TRBJ1-1
V: TRBV7-2
size: -
DNA: TGTGCCAGCAGTTTCTCGGGAACTGAAGCTTTCTTT
CDR3: CASSFSGTEAFF

D: TRBD2
J: TRBJ2-7
V: TRBV7-8
size: many
DNA: TGTGCCAGCAGCCACTCCAGCGGGGGGGCTGCGAAGCAGTACTTC
CDR3: CASSHSSGGAAKQYF

D: TRBD2
J: TRBJ2-1
V: TRBV4-1
size: few
DNA: TGCGCCAGCAGCCAAGCCAGACTAGCGGGCTTACCACCTAGCTCCTACAATGAGCAGTTCTTC
CDR3: CASSQARLAGLPPSSYNEQFF

D: -
J: TRBJ1-3
V: TRBV14
size: many
DNA: TGTGCCAGCAGCCAATTACCTCTGACTGCAGGGGCCAGTAGTGGAAACACCATATATTTT
CDR3: CASSQLPLTAGASSGNTIYF

D: TRBD2
J: TRBJ2-3
V: TRBV12-3/TRBV12-4
size: many
DNA: TGTGCCAGCAGTTTCTCGGGAGGAAGGGGAGATACGCAGTATTTT
CDR3: CASSFSGGRGDTQYF

D: -
J: TRBJ2-5
V: TRBV7-9
size: many
DNA: TGTGCCAGCAGCCGTAGCCAAGAGACCCAGTACTTC
CDR3: CASSRSQETQYF